This T cell receptor beta chain came from a study of CD8 T cells in ankylosing spondylitis. Germline assignment: CDR1 SGHTA and CDR2 FQGNSA. V lost 3 bases and J lost 4, with 5 bases in between. CDR3 size: 12 residues. TCRdb processed the 5' RACE reads anew with MiXCR; each CDR3 protein has one entry. The data show hundreds of thousands of distinct CDR3 sequences, more than 20% seen once. With respect to this clonotype: Its antigen is unknown.

Regarding the study as a whole: As reported, disease-linked clones showed significant enrichment in matched ankylosing spondylitis synovial fluid.

V is TRBV7-2 and J is TRBJ2-3; unclear D gene. This TCR was recovered from a female donor with ankylosing spondylitis or in good health (not recorded which). Input material: blood, either unsorted or a sorted T cell fraction (not recorded which). In DNA form, the CDR3 reads TGTGCCAGCAGCTTTAAGGCAGATACGCAGTATTTT. It translates to CASSFKADTQYF.